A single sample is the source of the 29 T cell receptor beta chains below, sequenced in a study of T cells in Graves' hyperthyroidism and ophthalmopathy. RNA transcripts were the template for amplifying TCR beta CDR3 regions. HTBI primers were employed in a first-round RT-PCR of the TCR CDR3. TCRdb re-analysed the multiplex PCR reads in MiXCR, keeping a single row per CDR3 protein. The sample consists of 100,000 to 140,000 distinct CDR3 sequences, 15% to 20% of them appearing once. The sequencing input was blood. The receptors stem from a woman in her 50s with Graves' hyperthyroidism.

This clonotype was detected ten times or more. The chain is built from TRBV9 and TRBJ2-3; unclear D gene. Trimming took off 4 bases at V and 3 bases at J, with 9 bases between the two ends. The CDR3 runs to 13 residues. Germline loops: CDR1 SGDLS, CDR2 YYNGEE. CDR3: CASSPPRTDTQYF. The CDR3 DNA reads TGTGCCAGCAGCCCACCGAGAACAGATACGCAGTATTTT.

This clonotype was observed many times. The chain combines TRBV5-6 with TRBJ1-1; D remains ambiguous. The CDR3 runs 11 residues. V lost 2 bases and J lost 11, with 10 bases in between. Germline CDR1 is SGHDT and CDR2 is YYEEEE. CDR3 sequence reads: CASSLGRNAFF. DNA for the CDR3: TGTGCCAGCAGCTTAGGCAGGAATGCTTTCTTT.

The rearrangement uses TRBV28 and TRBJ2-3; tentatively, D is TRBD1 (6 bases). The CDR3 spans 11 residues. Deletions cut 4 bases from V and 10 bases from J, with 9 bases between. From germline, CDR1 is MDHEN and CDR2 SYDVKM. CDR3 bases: TGTGCCAGCAGTTCCAGGGGTGCGCAGTATTTT. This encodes CASSSRGAQYF.

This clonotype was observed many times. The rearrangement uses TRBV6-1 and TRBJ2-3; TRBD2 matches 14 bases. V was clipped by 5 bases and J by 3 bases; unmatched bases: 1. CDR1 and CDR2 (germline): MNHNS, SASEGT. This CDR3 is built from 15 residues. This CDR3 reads CASSWTSGRTDTQYF. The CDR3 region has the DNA TGTGCCAGCAGTTGGACTAGCGGGAGGACAGATACGCAGTATTTT.

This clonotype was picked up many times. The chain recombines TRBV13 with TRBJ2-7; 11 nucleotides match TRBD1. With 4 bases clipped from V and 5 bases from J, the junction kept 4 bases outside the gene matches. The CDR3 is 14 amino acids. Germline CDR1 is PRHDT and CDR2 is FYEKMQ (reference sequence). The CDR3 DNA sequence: TGTGCCAGCAGCTACCGGACAGGGGGCCACGAGCAGTACTTC. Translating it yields CASSYRTGGHEQYF.

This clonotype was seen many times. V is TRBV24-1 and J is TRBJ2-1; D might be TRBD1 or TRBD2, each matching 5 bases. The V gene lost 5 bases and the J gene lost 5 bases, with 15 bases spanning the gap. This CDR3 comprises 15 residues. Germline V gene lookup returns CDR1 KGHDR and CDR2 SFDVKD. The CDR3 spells CATSVSGAMNNEQFF. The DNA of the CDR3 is TGTGCCACCAGTGTCTCCGGGGCAATGAACAATGAGCAGTTCTTC.

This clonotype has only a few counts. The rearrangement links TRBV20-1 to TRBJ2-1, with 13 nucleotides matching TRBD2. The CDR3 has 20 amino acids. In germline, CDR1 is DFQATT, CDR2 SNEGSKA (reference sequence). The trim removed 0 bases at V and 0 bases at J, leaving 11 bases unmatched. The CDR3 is CSARDLSALAGGSSYNEQFF. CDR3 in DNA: TGCAGTGCTAGAGACTTGAGCGCACTAGCGGGAGGGAGCTCCTACAATGAGCAGTTCTTC.

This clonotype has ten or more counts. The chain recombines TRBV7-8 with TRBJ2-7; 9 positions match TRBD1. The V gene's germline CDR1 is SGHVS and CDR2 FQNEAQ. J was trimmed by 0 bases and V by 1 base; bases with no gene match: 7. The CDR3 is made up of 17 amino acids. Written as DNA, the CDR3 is TGTGCCAGCAGCTTAGGGCCGGGACAGGGAAACTCCTACGAGCAGTACTTC. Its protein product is CASSLGPGQGNSYEQYF.

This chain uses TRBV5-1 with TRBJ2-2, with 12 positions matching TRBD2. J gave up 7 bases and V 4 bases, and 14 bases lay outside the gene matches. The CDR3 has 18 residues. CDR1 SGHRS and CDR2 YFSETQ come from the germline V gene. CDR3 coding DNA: TGCGCCAGCAGCAACGAACTAGCGGGAGGTTTAAAGAACGGGGAGCTGTTTTTT. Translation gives CASSNELAGGLKNGELFF. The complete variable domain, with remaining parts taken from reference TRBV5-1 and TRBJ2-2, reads KAGVTQTPRYLIKTRGQQVTLSCSPISGHRSVSWYQQTPGQGLQFLFEYFSETQRNKGNFPGRFSGRQFSNSRSEMNVSTLELGDSALYLCASSNELAGGLKNGELFFGEGSRLTVL.

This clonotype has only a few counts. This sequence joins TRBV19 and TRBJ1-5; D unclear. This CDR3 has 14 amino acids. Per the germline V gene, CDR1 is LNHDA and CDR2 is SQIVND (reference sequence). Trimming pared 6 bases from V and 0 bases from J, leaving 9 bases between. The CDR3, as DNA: TGTGCCAGTAGGACACCCGCTAGCAATCAGCCCCAGCATTTT. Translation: CASRTPASNQPQHF.

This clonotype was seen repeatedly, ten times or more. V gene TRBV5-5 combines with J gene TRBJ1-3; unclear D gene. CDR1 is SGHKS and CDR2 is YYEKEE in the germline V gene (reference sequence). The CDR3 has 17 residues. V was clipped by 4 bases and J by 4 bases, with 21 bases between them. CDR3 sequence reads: CASSLREASVAGNTIYF. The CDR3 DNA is TGTGCCAGCAGCCTACGGGAGGCTTCAGTGGCCGGAAACACCATATATTTT.

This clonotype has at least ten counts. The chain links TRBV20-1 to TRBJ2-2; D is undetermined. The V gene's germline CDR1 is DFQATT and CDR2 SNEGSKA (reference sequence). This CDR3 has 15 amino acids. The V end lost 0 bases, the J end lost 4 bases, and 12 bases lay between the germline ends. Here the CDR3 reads CSARDLQRSTGELFF. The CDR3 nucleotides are TGCAGTGCTAGAGATTTACAGCGATCCACCGGGGAGCTGTTTTTT.

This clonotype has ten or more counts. CDR3 nucleotide sequence: TGTGCCAGCAATCCGGGACTAGCGGGAGTCGGTGAGCAGTTCTTC. The encoded protein is CASNPGLAGVGEQFF. The chain carries TRBV6-1 and TRBJ2-1; 14 bases agree with TRBD2. The CDR3 length is 15 residues. The V segment lost 7 bases and the J segment 9 bases; nucleotides outside the gene matches: 8. Germline-derived CDR1 and CDR2 are MNHNS and SASEGT.

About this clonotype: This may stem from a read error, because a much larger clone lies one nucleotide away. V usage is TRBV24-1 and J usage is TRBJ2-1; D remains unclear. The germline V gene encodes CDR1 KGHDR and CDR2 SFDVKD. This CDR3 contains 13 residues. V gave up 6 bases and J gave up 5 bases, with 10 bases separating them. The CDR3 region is CATSNTLNNEQFF. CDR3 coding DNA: TGTGCCACCAGTAACACCTTAAACAATGAGCAGTTCTTC.

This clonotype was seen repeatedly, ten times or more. CDR3 in amino acids: CASSPGTGVYEQYF. The CDR3 DNA is TGTGCCAGCAGCCCGGGGACAGGGGTCTACGAGCAGTACTTC. This rearrangement joins TRBV7-9 to TRBJ2-7; 10 nucleotides align to TRBD1. This CDR3 is built from 14 residues. CDR1 SEHNR and CDR2 FQNEAQ come from the germline V gene (reference sequence). V lost 5 bases, J lost 3 bases, and 4 bases stayed unmatched.

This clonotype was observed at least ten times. The CDR3 sequence is CASSLTTLNQPQHF. The CDR3 DNA reads as TGTGCCAGCAGCTTAACGACCCTCAATCAGCCCCAGCATTTT. The V gene is TRBV7-2, the J gene TRBJ1-5; D gene uncertain. Germline values: CDR1 SGHTA, CDR2 FQGNSA. Trimming took 2 bases from V and 3 from J, leaving 8 bases between them. The CDR3 covers 14 residues.

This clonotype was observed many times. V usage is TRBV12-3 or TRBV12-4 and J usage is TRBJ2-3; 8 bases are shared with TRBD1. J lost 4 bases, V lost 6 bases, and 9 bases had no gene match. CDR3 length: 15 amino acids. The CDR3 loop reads CASSSMTGVPDTQYF. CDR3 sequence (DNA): TGTGCCAGCAGCTCAATGACAGGGGTACCAGATACGCAGTATTTT.

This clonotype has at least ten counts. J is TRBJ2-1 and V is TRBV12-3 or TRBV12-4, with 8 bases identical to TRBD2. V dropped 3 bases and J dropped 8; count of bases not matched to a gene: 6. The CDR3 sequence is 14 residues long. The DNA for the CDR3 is TGTGCCAGCAGTTTCAGCGGGGGCGGGGATGAGCAGTTCTTC. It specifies CASSFSGGGDEQFF.

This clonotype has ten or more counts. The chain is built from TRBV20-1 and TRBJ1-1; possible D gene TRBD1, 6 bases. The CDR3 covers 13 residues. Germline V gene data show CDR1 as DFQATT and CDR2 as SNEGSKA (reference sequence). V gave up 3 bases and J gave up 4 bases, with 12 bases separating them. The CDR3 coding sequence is TGCAGTGCTAGGGACAGCGGTCGCACTGAAGCTTTCTTT. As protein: CSARDSGRTEAFF.

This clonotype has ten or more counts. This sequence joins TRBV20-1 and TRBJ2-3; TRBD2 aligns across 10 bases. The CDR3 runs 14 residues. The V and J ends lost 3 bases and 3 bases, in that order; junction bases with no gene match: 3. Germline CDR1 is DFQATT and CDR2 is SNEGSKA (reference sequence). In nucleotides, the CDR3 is TGCAGTGCTAGGGCTAGCGGGAGAACAGATACGCAGTATTTT. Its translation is CSARASGRTDTQYF.

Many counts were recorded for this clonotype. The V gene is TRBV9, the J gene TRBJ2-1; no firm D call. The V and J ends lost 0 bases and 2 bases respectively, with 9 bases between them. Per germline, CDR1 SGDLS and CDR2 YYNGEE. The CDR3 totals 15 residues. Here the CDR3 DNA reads TGTGCCAGCAGCGTAGCGGTGGGGACCTACAATGAGCAGTTCTTC. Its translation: CASSVAVGTYNEQFF.

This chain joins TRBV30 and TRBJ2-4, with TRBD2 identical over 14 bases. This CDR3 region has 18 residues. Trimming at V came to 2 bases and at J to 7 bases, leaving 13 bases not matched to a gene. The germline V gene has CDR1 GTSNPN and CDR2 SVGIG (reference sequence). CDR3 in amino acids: CAWSPYFGTSGRWNIQYF. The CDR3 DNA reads TGTGCCTGGAGTCCATACTTCGGGACTAGCGGGAGATGGAACATTCAGTACTTC.

The CDR3 DNA follows: TGTGCCAGCAGTTACGGGGATAGCGGAGACACCGGGGAGCTGTTTTTT. Protein: CASSYGDSGDTGELFF. J is TRBJ2-2 and V is TRBV6-8, with D perhaps TRBD2 (6 bases). With 2 bases removed from V and 3 bases from J, the gap between germline ends came to 13 bases. Germline V gives CDR1 MNHGY, CDR2 SAAAGT. This CDR3 comprises 16 residues.

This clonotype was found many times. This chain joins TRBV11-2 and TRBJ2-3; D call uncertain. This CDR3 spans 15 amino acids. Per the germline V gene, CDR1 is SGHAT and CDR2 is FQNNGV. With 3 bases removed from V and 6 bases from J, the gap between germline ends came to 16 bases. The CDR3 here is CASSFLNTVADTQYF. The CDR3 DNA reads TGTGCCAGCAGCTTCCTTAATACGGTGGCGGATACGCAGTATTTT.

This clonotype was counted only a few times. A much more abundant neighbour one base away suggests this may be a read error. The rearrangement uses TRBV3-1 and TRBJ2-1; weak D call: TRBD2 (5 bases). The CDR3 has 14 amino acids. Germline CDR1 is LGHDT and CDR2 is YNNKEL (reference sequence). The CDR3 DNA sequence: TGTGCCAGCAGCCAAGTCACTAGTGTTCATGAGCAGTCCTTC. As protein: CASSQVTSVHEQSF.

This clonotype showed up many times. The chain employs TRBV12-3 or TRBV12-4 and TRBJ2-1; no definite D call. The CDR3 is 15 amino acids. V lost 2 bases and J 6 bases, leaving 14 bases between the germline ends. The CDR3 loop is CASSLMGPGPNEQFF. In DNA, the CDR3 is TGTGCCAGCAGTTTAATGGGCCCTGGGCCCAATGAGCAGTTCTTC.

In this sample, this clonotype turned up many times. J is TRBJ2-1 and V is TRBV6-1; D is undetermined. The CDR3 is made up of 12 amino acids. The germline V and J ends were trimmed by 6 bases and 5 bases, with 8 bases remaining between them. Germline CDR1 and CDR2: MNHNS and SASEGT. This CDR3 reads CASRGSNNEQFF. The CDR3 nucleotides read TGTGCCAGCAGGGGCAGCAACAATGAGCAGTTCTTC.

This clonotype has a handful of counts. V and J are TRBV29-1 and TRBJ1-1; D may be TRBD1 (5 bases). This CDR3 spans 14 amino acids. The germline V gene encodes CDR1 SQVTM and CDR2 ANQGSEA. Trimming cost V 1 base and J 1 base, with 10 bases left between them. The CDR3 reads CSVEVQGQNTEAFF. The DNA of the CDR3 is TGCAGCGTTGAAGTTCAGGGCCAGAACACTGAAGCTTTCTTT.

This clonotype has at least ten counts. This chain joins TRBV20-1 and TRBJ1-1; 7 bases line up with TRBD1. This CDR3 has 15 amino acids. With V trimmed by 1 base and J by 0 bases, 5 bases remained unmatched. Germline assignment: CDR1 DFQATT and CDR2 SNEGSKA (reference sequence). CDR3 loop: CSARAGQLLNTEAFF. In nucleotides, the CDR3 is TGCAGTGCTAGAGCGGGACAGCTACTGAACACTGAAGCTTTCTTT.